The 6 T cell receptor beta chains listed next were all sequenced from one sample in a study of technical replicates of blood from a handful of donors. The table came from immunoSEQ multiplex PCR; TCRdb's copy has only in-frame clones and leaves some out. The data hold approximately 79,000 clones, with approximately 96% observed a single time. The sequencing input was T cells isolated from PBMCs. Receptors originate from a human donor in good health.

In its sample, this clone was seen a few times. This chain joins TRBV6-6 and TRBJ2-7; TRBD1 agrees at 10 bases. V was pared by 7 bases and J by 2 bases, with 5 bases of the junction left unmatched. The CDR3 has 14 amino acids. Germline V gene sequence: CDR1 MNHNY, CDR2 SVGAGI (reference sequence). In nucleotides, the CDR3 is TGTGCCAGCAAGGCCGGACAGGGGGCCTACGAGCAGTACTTC. Translating it yields CASKAGQGAYEQYF.

The chain uses TRBV2 and TRBJ2-5, with 7 bases that match TRBD2. This CDR3 has 17 residues. With 1 base clipped from V and 2 bases from J, the junction kept 10 bases outside the gene matches. From germline, CDR1 is SNHLY and CDR2 FYNNEI. CDR3 loop: CASSEGWGGPAQETQYF. The CDR3 coding sequence is TGTGCCAGCAGTGAAGGCTGGGGAGGGCCGGCACAAGAGACCCAGTACTTC.

Notes on this clone: Other DNA variants within this sample encode the same CDR3. J is TRBJ1-1 and V is TRBV5-1; no firm D call. This CDR3 has 13 residues. The V gene's germline CDR1 is SGHRS and CDR2 YFSETQ. V lost 1 base to trimming and J lost 1 base, with 5 bases between them. The CDR3 protein is CASSLRGNTEAFF. Written as DNA, the CDR3 is TGCGCCAGCAGCTTGAGAGGGAACACTGAAGCTTTCTTT.

The chain has TRBV18 and TRBJ1-5; D not certain. Trimming removed 8 bases from V and 5 bases from J, with 13 bases in between. The CDR3 consists of 13 residues. From germline, CDR1 is KGHSH and CDR2 LQKENI. CDR3 in amino acids: CASTREPYQPQHF. The CDR3, as DNA: TGTGCCAGCACGCGGGAGCCCTATCAGCCCCAGCATTTT.

V usage is TRBV28 and J usage is TRBJ1-1, with D possibly being TRBD1 (6 bases). The CDR3 has 16 residues. Trimming cost V 3 bases and J 1 base, with 15 bases left between them. Germline CDR1 reads MDHEN; CDR2 reads SYDVKM. The chain's CDR3 is CASSFYRDNPNTEAFF. CDR3 sequence (DNA): TGTGCCAGCAGTTTCTACAGGGACAATCCGAACACTGAAGCTTTCTTT. The complete variable domain, with remaining parts taken from reference TRBV28 and TRBJ1-1, reads DVKVTQSSRYLVKRTGEKVFLECVQDMDHENMFWYRQDPGLGLRLIYFSYDVKMKEKGDIPEGYSVSREKKERFSLILESASTNQTSMYLCASSFYRDNPNTEAFFGQGTRLTVV.

The V call is TRBV29-1, the J call TRBJ2-3; D might be TRBD1 (8 bases). This CDR3 is built from 14 residues. V was pared by 4 bases and J by 4 bases, with 15 bases between. From germline, CDR1 is SQVTM and CDR2 ANQGSEA. CDR3 residues: CSVAQGGEADTQYF. As DNA, the CDR3 is TGCAGCGTTGCACAGGGGGGGGAGGCAGATACGCAGTATTTT.